This TCR beta chain appears in the sequencing data of a study of T cell clonality in common variable immunodeficiency. The CDR3 length is 15 residues. V was pared by 0 bases and J by 2 bases, with 1 base of the junction left unmatched. Germline V lookup: CDR1 SGHNT, CDR2 YYREEE (reference sequence). This clone came up many times. From the germline J gene comes the end of the CDR3, since the read stops 3 residues before it. This table comes from immunoSEQ multiplex PCR, and its TCRdb copy is limited to in-frame clones, with some not included. The sample yields tens of thousands of clones, without any singletons.

Input material: peripheral blood mononuclear cells. The TCR was taken from a person between 18 and 75 years old in good health. The chain has TRBV5-4 and TRBJ2-1, with 8 bases identical to TRBD2. The CDR3: CASSLDSGAYNEQFF. The DNA read from the CDR3 is TGTGCCAGCAGCTTGGATAGCGGGGCCTACAATGAG.